The 9 T cell receptor beta chains presented below share a single source sample, sequenced in a study of cytomegalovirus exposure and HLA in healthy donors. This PCR relied on a set of 60 Vbeta primers and 13 Jbeta primers. The table came from immunoSEQ multiplex PCR; TCRdb's copy has only in-frame clones and leaves some out. The repertoire holds about 170,000 clones, with about four fifths as singletons. The sequenced sample consisted of PBMCs. The receptors here all came from a young woman in good health and CMV-seropositive.

This clone appeared once. This chain uses TRBV5-6 with TRBJ2-1; 7 bases agree with TRBD2. Unmatched junction bases numbered 4, after V lost 5 bases and J lost 5 bases. Germline V gene lookup returns CDR1 SGHDT and CDR2 YYEEEE. This CDR3 is 13 amino acids long. Here the CDR3 reads CASSWGGNNEQFF. The CDR3 region has the DNA TGTGCCAGCAGTTGGGGGGGAAACAATGAGCAGTTCTTC.

Written as DNA, the CDR3 is TGTGCCAGCAGACCGAGCTCTGGAAACACCATATATTTT. This encodes CASRPSSGNTIYF. This rearrangement joins TRBV6-5 to TRBJ1-3; D is uncertain. The germline gives CDR1 MNHEY, CDR2 SVGAGI. This CDR3 contains 13 residues. V was trimmed by 6 bases and J by 0 bases, leaving 6 bases between them.

DNA for the CDR3: TGCGCCAGCAGCCTAGGACAGAACACAGATACGCAGTATTTT. Residues: CASSLGQNTDTQYF. The chain joins TRBV5-1 to TRBJ2-3; D is perhaps TRBD1 (6 bases). V lost 4 bases, J lost 2 bases, and 11 bases lay in between. The V gene's germline CDR1 is SGHRS and CDR2 YFSETQ. CDR3 length equals 14 residues.

The chain carries TRBV5-6 and TRBJ1-2; 7 bases agree with TRBD1. The CDR3 has 15 amino acids. With V trimmed by 4 bases and J by 2 bases, 8 bases remained unmatched. The germline CDR1 and CDR2 sequences are SGHDT and YYEEEE. The CDR3 DNA sequence: TGTGCCAGCAGCCTCCCCAACAGGGGAAACTATGGCTACACCTTC. It yields the protein CASSLPNRGNYGYTF.

The genes are TRBV18 and TRBJ1-2, with 7 bases aligning to TRBD1. V gave up 8 bases and J gave up 3 bases; unmatched junction bases: 3. Germline assignment: CDR1 KGHSH and CDR2 LQKENI. The CDR3 is 12 amino acids. CDR3 loop: CASGQGDYGYTF. The CDR3 region has the DNA TGTGCCAGCGGTCAGGGGGACTATGGCTACACCTTC.

The chain carries TRBV7-2 and TRBJ2-2; 7 bases fit TRBD1. This CDR3 is 15 amino acids long. Unmatched junction bases numbered 6, after V lost 6 bases and J lost 2 bases. Germline lookup yields CDR1 SGHTA and CDR2 FQGNSA. DNA for the CDR3: TGTGCCAGCAGGGCCGGGACAGCTAACACCGGGGAGCTGTTTTTT. It yields the protein CASRAGTANTGELFF. The entire variable domain, with the rest obtained from reference TRBV7-2 and TRBJ2-2, is as follows: GAGVSQSPSNKVTEKGKDVELRCDPISGHTALYWYRQSLGQGLEFLIYFQGNSAPDKSGLPSDRFSAERTGGSVSTLTIQRTQQEDSAVYLCASRAGTANTGELFFGEGSRLTVL.

The chain uses TRBV27 and TRBJ1-2; D gene unclear. This CDR3 spans 13 amino acids. The germline V gene has CDR1 MNHEY and CDR2 SMNVEV (reference sequence). Trimming removed 5 bases from V and 6 bases from J, with 13 bases in between. Written as DNA, the CDR3 is TGTGCCAGCAGTCCCCTGTGGAGGGATGGCTACACCTTC. Translation gives CASSPLWRDGYTF.

The rearrangement links TRBV4-3 to TRBJ2-1; TRBD1 agrees at 8 bases. This CDR3 has 19 amino acids. The V gene end was trimmed by 4 bases and the J gene end by 8 bases; junction bases not matched to a gene: 22. CDR1 is LGHNA, CDR2 YSLEER, per germline. This chain's CDR3 is CASSPLLQSGTGFNDEQFF. CDR3 nucleotides: TGCGCCAGCAGCCCCCTACTCCAATCCGGGACAGGCTTTAACGATGAGCAGTTCTTC.

This clone was picked up a small number of times. This chain connects TRBV4-2 to TRBJ1-1, with D possibly TRBD1 on 5 matching bases. V was clipped by 0 bases and J by 8 bases, with 16 bases between them. The CDR3 is made up of 15 amino acids. The germline V gene has CDR1 LGHNA and CDR2 YNFKEQ. The CDR3 here is CASSQDRILNREAFF. CDR3 DNA: TGTGCCAGCAGCCAAGATAGGATTCTCAACAGGGAAGCTTTCTTT.